Shown below are 20 T cell receptor beta chains from a single sample sequenced in a study of T cell repertoires in cytomegalovirus infection. TCRdb reprocessed the reads via MiXCR and lists one record per CDR3 protein. The sample consists of around 430,000 distinct CDR3 sequences, about 39% of them appearing once. Their recognized antigens are unknown. Here the sequenced sample was cultured PBMCs, taken from culture after CMV antigen stimulation. These receptors originate from a human donor in good health (CMV status not recorded). Some clones in this sample may be carry-over from other donors' samples.

This clonotype was found a few times. CDR3 region: CASHRVGETQYF. In nucleotides, the CDR3 is TGTGCCAGCCACAGGGTAGGGGAGACCCAGTACTTC. V and J are TRBV7-2 and TRBJ2-5, with D possibly being TRBD1 (6 bases). The CDR3 is made up of 12 amino acids. The V and J ends lost 8 bases and 5 bases respectively, with 12 bases between them. Germline CDR1 is SGHTA and CDR2 is FQGNSA.

This clonotype was counted a few times. J is TRBJ2-2 and V is TRBV7-2; TRBD1 matches at 8 bases. Unmatched junction bases numbered 3, after V lost 1 base and J lost 5 bases. CDR3 length: 15 amino acids. CDR1 and CDR2 from the germline V gene are SGHTA and FQGNSA. Written as DNA, the CDR3 is TGTGCCAGCAGCTTAGACAGGGGGGAGACCGGGGAGCTGTTTTTT. Encoded protein: CASSLDRGETGELFF.

This clonotype was seen just once. The chain has TRBV4-2 and TRBJ2-2; either TRBD1 or TRBD2 may supply D (6 bases each). The length of the CDR3 is 16 residues. Germline V lookup: CDR1 LGHNA, CDR2 YNFKEQ. Trimming pared 1 base from V and 5 bases from J, leaving 14 bases between. The CDR3 loop reads CASSQARGLGTGELFF. The CDR3 DNA is TGTGCCAGCAGCCAAGCCAGGGGACTTGGTACCGGGGAGCTGTTTTTT.

The rearrangement uses TRBV7-6 and TRBJ2-3; the match to TRBD1 covers 8 bases. This CDR3 is built from 14 residues. V dropped 4 bases and J dropped 4; count of bases not matched to a gene: 4. The V gene's germline CDR1 is SGHVS and CDR2 FNYEAQ. The CDR3 DNA reads as TGTGCCAGCAGCTACGACAGGGGTGCAGATACGCAGTATTTT. Translation: CASSYDRGADTQYF. Full variable domain (remainder filled in from reference TRBV7-6 and TRBJ2-3): GAGVSQSPRYKVTKRGQDVALRCDPISGHVSLYWYRQALGQGPEFLTYFNYEAQQDKSGLPNDRFSAERPEGSISTLTIQRTEQRDSAMYRCASSYDRGADTQYFGPGTRLTVL.

The rearrangement joins TRBV19 to TRBJ1-1; perhaps TRBD1 as D (6 bases). The CDR3 consists of 12 residues. Trimming took 4 bases from V and 7 from J, leaving 10 bases between them. CDR1 is LNHDA, CDR2 SQIVND, per germline (reference sequence). CDR3 amino acids: CASSKQGGEAFF. The CDR3 region has the DNA TGTGCCAGTAGTAAACAGGGCGGTGAAGCTTTCTTT.

This clonotype was seen only a few times. The chain employs TRBV6-2 or TRBV6-3 and TRBJ2-1, with D hard to call. V lost 8 bases, J lost 0 bases, and 8 bases lay in between. The CDR3 runs to 13 residues. Germline CDR1 MNHEY, CDR2 SVGEGT. The CDR3 sequence is CASRPSSYNEQFF. The DNA of the CDR3 is TGTGCCAGCCGACCTAGCTCCTACAATGAGCAGTTCTTC.

This clonotype was detected a few times. The J gene is TRBJ1-5, the V gene TRBV12-3 or TRBV12-4; D remains ambiguous. The CDR3 extends over 15 amino acids. V lost 9 bases and J 0 bases, leaving 15 bases between the germline ends. CDR3 coding DNA: TGTGCCAGTTCATCAGCCGAGAATAGCAATCAGCCCCAGCATTTT. This gives the protein CASSSAENSNQPQHF.

This rearrangement joins TRBV12-3 or TRBV12-4 to TRBJ2-5, with D uncertain. Trimming stripped 2 bases from V and 7 bases from J, with 11 bases between. CDR3 length: 13 residues. CDR3 DNA: TGTGCCAGCAGTTTATTACTGACGGTGACCCAGTACTTC. Translation: CASSLLLTVTQYF.

This chain links TRBV7-3 with TRBJ2-7, with 7 bases matching TRBD1. CDR1 is SGHTA, CDR2 FQGTGA, per germline. The CDR3 has 13 residues. Losses at the gene ends were 5 bases for V and 4 bases for J; bases not matched to a gene: 5. The CDR3 here is CASSQTGFYEQYF. CDR3 in DNA: TGTGCCAGCAGCCAGACAGGGTTTTACGAGCAGTACTTC.

In its sample, this clonotype was seen a few times. V usage is TRBV28 and J usage is TRBJ1-2; TRBD1 agrees at 10 bases. Germline CDR1 is MDHEN and CDR2 is SYDVKM. Germline trimming cut 4 bases from V and 3 bases from J; bases unmatched to any gene: 8. The CDR3 loop spans 16 amino acids. The CDR3 spells CASSSASGTGDYGYTF. CDR3 DNA sequence: TGTGCCAGCAGTTCCGCATCCGGGACAGGGGACTATGGCTACACCTTC.

This clonotype was seen ten or more times. This chain uses TRBV7-2 with TRBJ2-3, with 7 bases matching TRBD2. This CDR3 is built from 18 residues. Trimming cost V 1 base and J 2 bases; bases outside gene matches: 12. CDR1 and CDR2 (germline): SGHTA, FQGNSA. In DNA form, the CDR3 reads TGTGCCAGCAGCTTAGACCCTGAGGAGCGGGATGCCACAGATACGCAGTATTTT. It translates to CASSLDPEERDATDTQYF. Complete variable domain (other parts from reference TRBV7-2 and TRBJ2-3): GAGVSQSPSNKVTEKGKDVELRCDPISGHTALYWYRQSLGQGLEFLIYFQGNSAPDKSGLPSDRFSAERTGGSVSTLTIQRTQQEDSAVYLCASSLDPEERDATDTQYFGPGTRLTVL.

This clonotype was observed a handful of times. The chain has TRBV7-8 and TRBJ2-7; 8 nucleotides line up with TRBD1. Germline CDR1 reads SGHVS; CDR2 reads FQNEAQ. V gave up 5 bases and J gave up 6 bases; unmatched junction bases: 12. The CDR3 has 15 residues. The CDR3 is CASSNTGGYGSEQYF. In DNA form, the CDR3 reads TGTGCCAGCAGCAACACAGGGGGTTACGGGAGCGAGCAGTACTTC.

This chain joins TRBV14 and TRBJ2-5; a weak D match, TRBD1 (6 bases). This CDR3 region has 16 residues. V lost 1 base to trimming and J lost 4 bases, with 16 bases between them. CDR1 and CDR2 (germline): SGHDN, FVKESK. The CDR3 DNA is TGTGCCAGCAGCCAAGTGGGGGCGACCTTTCCAGAGACCCAGTACTTC. Translation: CASSQVGATFPETQYF.

This clonotype has a handful of counts. The chain is built from TRBV12-3 or TRBV12-4 and TRBJ1-6; 7 positions match TRBD1. The CDR3 spans 14 residues. V lost 5 bases, J lost 6 bases, and 4 bases stayed unmatched. CDR3 amino acids: CASSQQGSNSPLHF. Here the CDR3 DNA reads TGTGCCAGCAGTCAACAGGGGTCTAATTCACCCCTCCACTTT.

J is TRBJ1-2 and V is TRBV28; D is unresolved. This CDR3 is 14 amino acids long. Per the germline V gene, CDR1 is MDHEN and CDR2 is SYDVKM. The germline V and J ends were trimmed by 2 bases and 4 bases, with 11 bases remaining between them. The CDR3 reads CASSLRVEVYGYTF. The CDR3 DNA reads TGTGCCAGCAGTTTACGGGTAGAGGTCTATGGCTACACCTTC.

The J gene is TRBJ2-1, the V gene TRBV7-2; 11 bases are a match to TRBD2. The CDR3 totals 16 residues. The germline gives CDR1 SGHTA, CDR2 FQGNSA. V lost 4 bases, J lost 4 bases, and 6 bases stayed unmatched. This CDR3 is CASSWTGTSGYNEQFF. Here the CDR3 DNA reads TGTGCCAGCAGCTGGACCGGGACTAGCGGTTACAATGAGCAGTTCTTC.

In its sample, this clonotype was seen once. The V call is TRBV20-1, the J call TRBJ2-1; possible D gene TRBD2, 6 bases. The germline V gene encodes CDR1 DFQATT and CDR2 SNEGSKA (reference sequence). CDR3 length: 14 amino acids. V lost 1 base and J lost 0, with 7 bases in between. The CDR3 DNA is TGCAGTGCTAGAGGGACTAACTCCTACAATGAGCAGTTCTTC. Residues: CSARGTNSYNEQFF.

This chain connects TRBV27 to TRBJ2-7, with D possibly being TRBD1 (6 bases). Germline V CDR1 and CDR2: MNHEY, SMNVEV (reference sequence). Trimming removed 4 bases from V and 3 bases from J, with 13 bases in between. The CDR3 runs to 14 residues. CDR3 residues: CASSSYRDNYEQYF. The CDR3 bases are TGTGCCAGCAGTTCCTACCGGGACAACTACGAGCAGTACTTC.

This clonotype turned up a few times. The chain couples TRBV7-2 to TRBJ2-4, with 10 bases that match TRBD2. Unmatched junction bases numbered 10, after V lost 6 bases and J lost 2 bases. This CDR3 spans 17 amino acids. Germline loops: CDR1 SGHTA, CDR2 FQGNSA. CDR3: CASSLRGLAVSKNIQYF. CDR3 sequence (DNA): TGTGCCAGCAGTCTAAGAGGACTAGCGGTCTCCAAAAACATTCAGTACTTC.

V gene TRBV6-2 or TRBV6-3 combines with J gene TRBJ2-2, with D perhaps TRBD2 (6 bases). CDR1 and CDR2 (germline): MNHEY, SVGEGT. The CDR3 length is 13 residues. The V and J ends lost 6 bases and 5 bases respectively, with 10 bases between them. The CDR3 DNA reads as TGTGCCAGCAGGCCTGGAGGGACCGGGGAGCTGTTTTTT. Encoded protein: CASRPGGTGELFF.